This TCR beta chain was documented in a study of blood T cells in healthy people across ages. General study findings and limits: Estimated diversity that came from one million T cells was considered an underestimate.

The CDR3 has 18 amino acids. Losses at the gene ends were 2 bases for V and 3 bases for J; bases not matched to a gene: 12. The germline V gene encodes CDR1 LGHNA and CDR2 YNFKEQ. Alongside a J-beta primer mix, a sample-barcoded 5' primer served in a second PCR lasting about 7 to 12 cycles. Per sample, CDR3-containing paired-end reads numbered at least 3 million. TCRdb reprocessed the 5' RACE reads with MiXCR, giving one entry per CDR3 protein. This table has around 800,000 distinct CDR3 sequences, around 50% appearing once. Comments on this clonotype: Its antigen is still unknown.

Isolation per sample recovered at least 7 million PBMCs. The chain carries TRBV4-2 and TRBJ2-1; 8 nucleotides agree with TRBD2. The sequencing input was blood. This TCR derives from a man older than 75 in good health. CDR3 loop: CASSQQGRAGVNYNEQFF. The CDR3 coding sequence is TGTGCCAGCAGCCAACAGGGACGAGCGGGAGTTAACTACAATGAGCAGTTCTTC.